The clone carrying this T cell receptor (beta chain) was counted only a few times. This specimen comes from a study of T-cell memory formation after mild COVID-19. CDR1 and CDR2 from the germline V gene are MGHRA and YSYEKL. The CDR3 extends over 12 amino acids. The V end lost 2 bases, the J end lost 13 bases, and 9 bases lay between the germline ends. 5'RACE with constant-segment primers yielded barcoded, UMI-tagged TCR alpha and TCR beta cDNA libraries. In TCRdb, the 5' RACE reads were re-called with MiXCR into one record per CDR3 protein. This sample has 300,000 to 400,000 distinct CDR3 sequences; 25% to 30% occur once, and the top ten carry roughly 13%.

The TCR comes from an adult woman who had mild COVID-19 (a few samples of this study predate the infection). Cell type and time point are not known. The chain carries TRBV4-1 and TRBJ1-6; D gene unclear. The sample was PBMCs or a T cell subset sorted from them (not recorded which). The CDR3 region has the DNA TGCGCCAGCAGCCAACGGTCCGGCCCCCTCCACTTT. This sequence encodes CASSQRSGPLHF.